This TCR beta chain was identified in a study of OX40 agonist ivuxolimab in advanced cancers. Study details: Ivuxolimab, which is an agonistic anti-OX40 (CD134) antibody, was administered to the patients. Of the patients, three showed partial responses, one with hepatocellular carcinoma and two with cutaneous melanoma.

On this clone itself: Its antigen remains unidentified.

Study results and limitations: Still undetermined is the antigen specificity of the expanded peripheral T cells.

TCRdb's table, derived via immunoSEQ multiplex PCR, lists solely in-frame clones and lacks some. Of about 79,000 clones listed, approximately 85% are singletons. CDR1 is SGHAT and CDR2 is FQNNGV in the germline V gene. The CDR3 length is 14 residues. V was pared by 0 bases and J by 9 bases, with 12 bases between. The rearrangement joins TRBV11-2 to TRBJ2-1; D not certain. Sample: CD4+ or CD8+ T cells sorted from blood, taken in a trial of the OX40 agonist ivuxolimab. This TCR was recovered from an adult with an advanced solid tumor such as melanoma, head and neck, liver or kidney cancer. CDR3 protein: CASSLDRYGGEQFF. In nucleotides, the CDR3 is TGTGCCAGCAGCTTAGATAGGTATGGTGGTGAGCAGTTCTTC.